Presented here are 8 T cell receptor beta chains from one specimen sequenced in a study of monozygotic twins with inflammatory bowel disease. TCRdb re-called the 5' RACE reads, yielding one record per CDR3 amino acid sequence without DNA. This table lists around 450,000 distinct CDR3 sequences. What was sequenced was blood. The source is a human donor with ulcerative colitis or Crohn's disease, or a healthy co-twin of an affected twin (not recorded which).

V and J are TRBV7-9 and TRBJ2-7. Per the germline V gene, CDR1 is SEHNR and CDR2 is FQNEAQ (reference sequence). The CDR3 length is 13 residues. CDR3 loop: CASSLARQVEQYF. Together with reference TRBV7-9 and TRBJ2-7, the CDR3 gives the full variable domain: DTGVSQNPRHKITKRGQNVTFRCDPISEHNRLYWYRQTLGQGPEFLTYFQNEAQLEKSRLLSDRFSAERPKGSFSTLEIQRTEQGDSAMYLCASSLARQVEQYFGPGTRLTVT.

The chain combines TRBV20-1 with TRBJ1-6. The CDR3 has 17 amino acids. The germline V gene has CDR1 DFQATT and CDR2 SNEGSKA (reference sequence). CDR3 protein: CSAFPSSGSSYNSPLHF.

The chain combines TRBV6-1 with TRBJ2-2; with no DNA, the TCRdb D assignment of TRBD2 cannot be verified. Per germline, CDR1 MNHNS and CDR2 SASEGT. CDR3 length equals 16 residues. CDR3 sequence: CASSLGAGGGTGELFF.

The rearrangement links TRBV18 to TRBJ1-2; TCRdb designates TRBD1, a call that cannot be tested without DNA. Germline V gene data show CDR1 as KGHSH and CDR2 as LQKENI. CDR3 size: 16 residues. The CDR3 protein is CASSPPGTGEGYGYTF.

The chain recombines TRBV24-1 with TRBJ2-7; TCRdb's D call, TRBD1, is unchecked because there is no DNA. The CDR3 extends over 16 amino acids. Germline V gives CDR1 KGHDR, CDR2 SFDVKD. CDR3 sequence: CATSDTRAPGDYEQYF.

CDR3 protein: CSATNLKWTESSYNEQFF. This sequence joins TRBV20-1 and TRBJ2-1; TCRdb reports TRBD1, a call that lacks DNA to check it against. CDR3 length: 18 amino acids. Germline CDR1 is DFQATT and CDR2 is SNEGSKA (reference sequence).

The chain employs TRBV4-3 and TRBJ1-1. CDR1 is LGHNA and CDR2 is YSLEER in the germline V gene. The CDR3 extends over 15 amino acids. The chain's CDR3 is CASSQDSTENTEAFF.

V is TRBV5-1 and J is TRBJ2-1; with no DNA, the TCRdb D assignment of TRBD2 cannot be verified. The CDR3 has 16 amino acids. The germline V gene has CDR1 SGHRS and CDR2 YFSETQ. CDR3 in amino acids: CASSLKSGGTPHEQFF.